Below are 5 T cell receptor beta chains sequenced from a single sample in a study of OX40 agonist ivuxolimab in advanced cancers. Method: immunoSEQ multiplex PCR; TCRdb's copy keeps in-frame clones and lacks some. The sample lists approximately 72,000 clones; approximately 86% were seen once. Sequenced material: CD4+ or CD8+ T cells sorted from blood, taken in a trial of the OX40 agonist ivuxolimab. These receptors were collected from an adult with an advanced solid tumor such as melanoma, head and neck, liver or kidney cancer.

The rearrangement joins TRBV7-2 to TRBJ2-3, with 14 bases fitting TRBD2. The CDR3 runs to 19 residues. Trimming took 1 base from V and 1 from J; bases not matched to a gene: 7. The germline V gene encodes CDR1 SGHTA and CDR2 FQGNSA. CDR3 nucleotide sequence: TGTGCCAGCAGCTTAGATGGACTAGCGGGGGGCGGAGGCACAGATACGCAGTATTTT. Amino acids: CASSLDGLAGGGGTDTQYF.

This sequence joins TRBV7-8 and TRBJ1-3; possibly TRBD1 for D (5 bases). Per the germline V gene, CDR1 is SGHVS and CDR2 is FQNEAQ. The CDR3 spans 14 residues. Trimming took off 1 base at V and 8 bases at J, with 12 bases between the two ends. This CDR3 reads CASSLGTPGDTIYF. The CDR3, as DNA: TGTGCCAGCAGCTTAGGGACACCCGGGGACACCATATATTTT.

The rearrangement uses TRBV25-1 and TRBJ1-6; 7 bases align to TRBD1. CDR3 length: 15 residues. Germline V gives CDR1 MGHDK, CDR2 SYGVNS. Losses at the gene ends were 4 bases for V and 5 bases for J; bases not matched to a gene: 5. The DNA for the CDR3 is TGTGCCAGCAGTGCCTGGGACAGCCATAATTCACCCCTCCACTTT. This encodes CASSAWDSHNSPLHF.

This rearrangement joins TRBV5-4 to TRBJ2-7; 9 bases match TRBD1. CDR1 and CDR2 from the germline V gene are SGHNT and YYREEE (reference sequence). This CDR3 region has 15 residues. V gave up 3 bases and J gave up 3 bases; unmatched junction bases: 7. CDR3 DNA: TGTGCCAGCAGCTACAGGGGGCATCGGGACTACGAGCAGTACTTC. It translates to CASSYRGHRDYEQYF.

This clone has a handful of counts. The chain joins TRBV30 to TRBJ1-6; TRBD1 matches 11 bases. The CDR3 runs 15 residues. V lost 1 base to trimming and J lost 14 bases; unmatched junction nucleotides: 10. Germline CDR1 GTSNPN, CDR2 SVGIG (reference sequence). The DNA of the CDR3 is TGTGCCTGGAGTGGCCAGGACAGGGGGCGCGGGGCCCTCCACTTT. Protein: CAWSGQDRGRGALHF.